These T cell receptor beta chains were read from a single sample in a study of shared clonotypes between healthy human individuals. Sequencing used immunoSEQ multiplex PCR; TCRdb keeps in-frame clones, though not all of them. The sample carries roughly 550,000 clones, nearly 97% recorded once. Sequencing was done on a sample of naive CD8+ T cells sorted from blood. Source of these receptors: a woman in her twenties or thirties in good health. Each CDR3 is given with its conserved first and last residue. Fields, in order: CDR3 protein, V gene, J gene.

CDR3: CASSRRDLSGKGYIQYF
V: TRBV4-1
J: TRBJ2-4

CDR3: CASSYSNPGHQETQYF
V: TRBV6-5
J: TRBJ2-5

CDR3: CASSQDWRGGYNEQFF
V: TRBV4-1
J: TRBJ2-1

CDR3: CASSIPVSYNNEQFF
V: TRBV19
J: TRBJ2-1

CDR3: CASSTGIEQYF
V: TRBV27
J: TRBJ2-7

CDR3: CASSLSGLFYEQYF
V: TRBV5-6
J: TRBJ2-7

CDR3: CSVEGLAGSNTGELFF
V: TRBV29-1
J: TRBJ2-2

CDR3: CASRRGTSGFFSSYNEQFF
V: TRBV19
J: TRBJ2-1

CDR3: CASRLAGTYEQYF
V: TRBV5-4
J: TRBJ2-7

CDR3: CASSERATGNEQFF
V: TRBV2
J: TRBJ2-1

CDR3: CASSQEKPGQALIYEQYF
V: TRBV4-2
J: TRBJ2-7

CDR3: CASSRTDLRQTQYF
V: TRBV28
J: TRBJ2-5

CDR3: CASSLRGAGARSNEQFF
V: TRBV7-8
J: TRBJ2-1

CDR3: CSVVFVRGTGANVLTF
V: TRBV29-1
J: TRBJ2-6

CDR3: CASSLALAGGPESYNEQFF
V: TRBV7-8
J: TRBJ2-1

CDR3: CAITPVDRVLSGAGNTIYF
V: TRBV10-3
J: TRBJ1-3